Sequencing of this TCR beta chain was carried out in a study of cytomegalovirus exposure and HLA in healthy donors. General study results and limits: Certain sequence variants were highly shared and formed a cluster, and this cluster was likely a sequencing artifact.

About this clone: Antigen unknown.

60 Vbeta and 13 Jbeta primers were used in PCR. Generated by immunoSEQ multiplex PCR, the TCRdb table keeps only in-frame clones and is missing some. The sample shows tens of thousands of clones, about four fifths of them seen only once. CDR3 size: 16 residues. J lost 1 base, V lost 4 bases, and 4 bases had no gene match. Per germline, CDR1 SGHTA and CDR2 FQGNSA. This receptor was identified in a woman aged 25 to 39 in good health and CMV-seronegative. Material for sequencing was PBMCs. V usage is TRBV7-2 and J usage is TRBJ2-7; TRBD2 agrees at 13 bases. The CDR3 sequence: CASSSRTSGGSYEQYF. The CDR3 DNA reads TGTGCCAGCAGCTCCAGGACTAGCGGGGGTTCCTACGAGCAGTACTTC.